This T cell receptor beta chain was recorded in a study of T cells expressing NK-cell markers. TCRdb reprocessed the 5' RACE reads; each CDR3 protein has one entry and no DNA is given. The specimen's table records roughly 280,000 distinct CDR3 sequences. There are 12 residues in the CDR3. The germline CDR1 and CDR2 sequences are SQVTM and ANQGSEA. This clonotype originated in a man younger than 35 in good health. The sample was blood T cells: a sorted CD56 or NKG2C T cell subset, CD4+ or CD8+ T cells, or bulk PBMC T cells (not recorded which). V gene TRBV29-1 combines with J gene TRBJ1-4; TCRdb's D gene call, TRBD1, goes unchecked for lack of DNA. CDR3 amino acids: CSVSRGNEKLFF.